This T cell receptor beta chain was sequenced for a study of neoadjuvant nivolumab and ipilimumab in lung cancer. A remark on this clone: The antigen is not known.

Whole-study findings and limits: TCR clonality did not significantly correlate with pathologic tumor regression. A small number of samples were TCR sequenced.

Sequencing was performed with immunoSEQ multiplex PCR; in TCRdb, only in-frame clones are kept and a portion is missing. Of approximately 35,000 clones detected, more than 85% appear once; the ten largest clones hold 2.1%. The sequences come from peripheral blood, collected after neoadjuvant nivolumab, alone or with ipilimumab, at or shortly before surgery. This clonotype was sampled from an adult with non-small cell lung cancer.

The CDR3 DNA reads TGTGCCAGCAGCCCAACTCCCACCTCCTCCTACGAGCAGTACTTC. This sequence encodes CASSPTPTSSYEQYF. This chain uses TRBV5-4 with TRBJ2-7; D not certain. Between the trimmed V and J ends, which lost 4 bases and 0 bases, there was a span of 14 bases. Germline CDR1 is SGHNT and CDR2 is YYREEE (reference sequence). This CDR3 spans 15 amino acids.